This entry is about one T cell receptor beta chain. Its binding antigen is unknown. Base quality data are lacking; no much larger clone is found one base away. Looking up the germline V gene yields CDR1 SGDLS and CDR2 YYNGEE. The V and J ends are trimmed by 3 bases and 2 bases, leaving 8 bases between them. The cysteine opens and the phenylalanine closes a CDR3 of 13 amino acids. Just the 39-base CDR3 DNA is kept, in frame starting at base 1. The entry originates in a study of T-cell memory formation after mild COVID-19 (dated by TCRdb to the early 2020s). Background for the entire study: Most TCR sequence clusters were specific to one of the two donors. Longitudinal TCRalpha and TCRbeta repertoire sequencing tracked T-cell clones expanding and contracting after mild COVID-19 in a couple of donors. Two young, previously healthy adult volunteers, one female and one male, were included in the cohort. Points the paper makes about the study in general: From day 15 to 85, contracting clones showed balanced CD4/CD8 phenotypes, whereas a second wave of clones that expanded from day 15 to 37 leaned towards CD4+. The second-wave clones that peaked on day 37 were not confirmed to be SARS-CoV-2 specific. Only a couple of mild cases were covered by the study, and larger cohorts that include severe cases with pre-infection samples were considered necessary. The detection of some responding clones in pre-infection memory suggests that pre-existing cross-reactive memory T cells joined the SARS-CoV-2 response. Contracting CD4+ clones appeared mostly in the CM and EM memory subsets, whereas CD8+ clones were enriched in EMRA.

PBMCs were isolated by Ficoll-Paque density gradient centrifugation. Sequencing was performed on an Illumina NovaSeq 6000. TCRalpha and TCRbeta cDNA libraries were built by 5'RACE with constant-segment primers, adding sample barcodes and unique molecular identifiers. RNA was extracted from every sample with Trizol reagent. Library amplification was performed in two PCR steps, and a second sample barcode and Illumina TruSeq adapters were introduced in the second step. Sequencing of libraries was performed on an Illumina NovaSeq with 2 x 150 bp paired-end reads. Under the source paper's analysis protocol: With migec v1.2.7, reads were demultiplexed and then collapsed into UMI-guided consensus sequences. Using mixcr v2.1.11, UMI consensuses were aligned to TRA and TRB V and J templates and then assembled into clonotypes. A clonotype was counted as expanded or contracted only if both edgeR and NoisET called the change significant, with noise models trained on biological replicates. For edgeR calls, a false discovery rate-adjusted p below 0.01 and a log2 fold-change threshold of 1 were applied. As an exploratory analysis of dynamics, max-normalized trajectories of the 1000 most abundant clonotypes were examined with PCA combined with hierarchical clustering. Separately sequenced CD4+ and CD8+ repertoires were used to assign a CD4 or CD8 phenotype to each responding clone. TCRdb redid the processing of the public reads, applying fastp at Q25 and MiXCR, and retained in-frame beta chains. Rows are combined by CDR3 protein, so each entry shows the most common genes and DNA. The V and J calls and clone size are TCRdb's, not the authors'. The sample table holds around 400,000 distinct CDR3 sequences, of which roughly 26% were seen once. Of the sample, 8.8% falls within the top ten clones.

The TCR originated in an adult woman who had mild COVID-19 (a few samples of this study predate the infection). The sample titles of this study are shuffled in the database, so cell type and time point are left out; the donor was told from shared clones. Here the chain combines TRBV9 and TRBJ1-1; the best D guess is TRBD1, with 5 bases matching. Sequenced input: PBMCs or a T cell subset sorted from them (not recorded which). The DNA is TGTGCCAGCAGCGAACAGGTCAACACTGAAGCTTTCTTT. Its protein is CASSEQVNTEAFF.